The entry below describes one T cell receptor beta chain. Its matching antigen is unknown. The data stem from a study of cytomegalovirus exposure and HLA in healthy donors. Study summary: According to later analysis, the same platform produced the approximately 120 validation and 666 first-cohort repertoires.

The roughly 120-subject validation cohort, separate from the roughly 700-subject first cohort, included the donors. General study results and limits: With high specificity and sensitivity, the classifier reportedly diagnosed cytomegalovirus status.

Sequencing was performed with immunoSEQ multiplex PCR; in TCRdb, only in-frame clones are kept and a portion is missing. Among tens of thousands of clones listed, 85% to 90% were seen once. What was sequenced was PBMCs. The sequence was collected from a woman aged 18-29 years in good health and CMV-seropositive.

CDR3 loop: CASSFLSGTEAFF. CDR3 nucleotide sequence: TGTGCCAGCAGCTTTCTTTCAGGGACTGAAGCTTTCTTT. The chain employs TRBV7-9 and TRBJ1-1; tentative D call: TRBD1 (5 bases). The CDR3 length is 13 residues. Germline values: CDR1 SEHNR, CDR2 FQNEAQ (reference sequence). Deletions cut 3 bases from V and 5 bases from J, with 10 bases between.